This TCR beta chain was sequenced during a study of blood T cell repertoires in COVID-19. In the study overall: COVID-19 samples, acute and convalescent, were from the United States, Italy and Spain. T cells, B-cell-depleted T cells, or PBMCs provided the cDNA or gDNA that served as material.

Per the original methods: Estimation of nucleated cell counts relied on the amplification of reference gene primers. Assay used: immunoSEQ multiplex PCR; TCRdb lists only in-frame clones, some missing. V and J calls and clone size follow that table, whereas D and trimming were derived from the DNA. The profile covers 85,000 or so clones, with 65% to 90% appearing a single time and around 40% taken by the ten largest. Unmatched junction bases numbered 12, after V lost 7 bases and J lost 7 bases. CDR1 is LNHDA, CDR2 SQIVND, per germline (reference sequence). The CDR3 runs 15 residues. This TCR was sampled from a man older than 75 with acute or convalescent COVID-19. This sequence joins TRBV19 and TRBJ2-3; 9 nucleotides match TRBD1. Source material: peripheral blood. The DNA for the CDR3 is TGTGCCAGTACCGATACACCGGGACAGGGCCATACGCAGTATTTT. This gives the protein CASTDTPGQGHTQYF. Combining the CDR3 with reference TRBV19 and TRBJ2-3 gives the whole variable domain DGGITQSPKYLFRKEGQNVTLSCEQNLNHDAMYWYRQDPGQGLRLIYYSQIVNDFQKGDIAEGYSVSREKKESFPLTVTSAQKNPTAFYLCASTDTPGQGHTQYFGPGTRLTVL.